The TCR beta chain under discussion was sequenced for a study of cytomegalovirus exposure and HLA in healthy donors. Study conclusions and caveats: Later genetic work tied a missense DCLRE1C variant to beta-chain V and J trimming. As a later analysis showed, several of the most significant clusters appeared to be linked to common viral pathogens. Versus the approximately 670-donor mean, an Asian-associated ancestry cluster reportedly showed fewer N-insertions in a later analysis. In vitro work confirmed that a few CMV-associated chains recognize CMV antigens.

60 Vbeta and 13 Jbeta primers were used in PCR. Method: immunoSEQ multiplex PCR; TCRdb's copy keeps in-frame clones and lacks some. The sample carries 150,000 to 200,000 clones, around nine tenths recorded once. In the case of this clone: What it binds is unknown.

Per the germline V gene, CDR1 is SGHRS and CDR2 is YFSETQ. The CDR3 extends over 14 amino acids. V was clipped by 8 bases and J by 2 bases, with 15 bases between them. The sequence derives from a woman younger than 30 in good health and CMV-seronegative. Specimen: PBMCs. The rearrangement joins TRBV5-1 to TRBJ2-3, with D perhaps TRBD2 (5 bases). CDR3 loop: CARREKADTDTQYF. The CDR3 DNA reads as TGCGCCAGGAGGGAGAAAGCGGACACAGATACGCAGTATTTT.